What follows are 20 T cell receptor beta chains derived from one specimen sequenced in a study of HIV-infected patients and healthy controls (dated by TCRdb to the mid-2010s). Whole blood was used without cell fractionation, so the repertoire reflected all unsorted peripheral T cells. The library was produced with 5' RACE. Sequenced using an Illumina MiSeq. SuperScript III was used to reverse transcribe 500 ng RNA with primers targeting the alpha and beta constant regions. Alpha and beta chain libraries were generated separately via chain-specific third strand synthesis with multiplexing indices. TCRdb reanalyzed the raw reads on its own, using fastp at Q25 for trimming and MiXCR for clone calling, and kept in-frame beta chains. Every distinct CDR3 protein forms one entry, paired with its most common genes and DNA. In this sample the table shows about 15,000 distinct CDR3 sequences, 6.5% to 7.5% of which occur a single time. Around 8% of the sample rests with the top ten.

Sequencing was performed on blood. These TCRs come from an adult in good health.

V and J are TRBV6-2 or TRBV6-3 and TRBJ2-5; D is ambiguous. CDR1 is MNHEY and CDR2 is SVGEGT in the germline V gene. The CDR3 is 13 residues long. The V end was cut by 2 bases, the J end by 4 bases, with 8 bases between. The CDR3 DNA is TGTGCCAGCAGTTACGGCTGGGGAGAGACCCAGTACTTC. Protein sequence: CASSYGWGETQYF.

This clonotype is termed medium-sized. The chain recombines TRBV20-1 with TRBJ2-1; maybe TRBD2 (5 bases). CDR1 and CDR2 from the germline V gene are DFQATT and SNEGSKA (reference sequence). The V end lost 4 bases, the J end lost 0 bases, and 13 bases lay between the germline ends. The CDR3 spans 15 residues. CDR3 residues: CSATSGESSYNEQFF. CDR3 coding DNA: TGCAGTGCTACATCCGGGGAGAGCTCCTACAATGAGCAGTTCTTC.

This clonotype is medium-sized by share. This rearrangement joins TRBV3-1 to TRBJ1-2; 7 nucleotides agree with TRBD1. Germline V gene data show CDR1 as LGHDT and CDR2 as YNNKEL (reference sequence). CDR3 length: 15 amino acids. Unmatched junction bases numbered 10, after V lost 4 bases and J lost 5 bases. The DNA for the CDR3 is TGTGCCAGCAGCCCCCAACCACAGGGGTGGTATGGCTACACCTTC. Amino acid sequence: CASSPQPQGWYGYTF.

This clonotype is medium-sized in the sample. The chain uses TRBV11-2 and TRBJ2-5; 7 bases agree with TRBD1. The CDR3 totals 15 residues. The V gene end was trimmed by 1 base and the J gene end by 4 bases; junction bases not matched to a gene: 6. Germline V gene data show CDR1 as SGHAT and CDR2 as FQNNGV. CDR3 sequence reads: CASSLGQGDSETQYF. CDR3 DNA sequence: TGTGCCAGCAGCTTAGGACAGGGAGATTCAGAGACCCAGTACTTC.

This clonotype was recorded at least ten times. The chain joins TRBV30 to TRBJ1-2, with D possibly matching TRBD1 (5 bases). V lost 5 bases, J lost 6 bases, and 16 bases lay in between. The CDR3 covers 13 residues. Germline V CDR1 and CDR2: GTSNPN, SVGIG (reference sequence). CDR3 amino acids: CAWAPWGWNGYTF. As DNA, the CDR3 is TGTGCCTGGGCCCCTTGGGGGTGGAATGGCTACACCTTC.

The rearrangement links TRBV28 to TRBJ1-1; D is unresolved. In germline, CDR1 is MDHEN, CDR2 SYDVKM. Deletions cut 6 bases from V and 1 base from J, with 15 bases between. This CDR3 is built from 15 residues. The CDR3, as DNA: TGTGCCAGCAGGCCATTCGACAAAAAGAACACTGAAGCTTTCTTT. It yields the protein CASRPFDKKNTEAFF.

This clonotype came up many times. The V gene is TRBV27, the J gene TRBJ2-3; the match to TRBD1 covers 9 bases. Germline-derived CDR1 and CDR2 are MNHEY and SMNVEV (reference sequence). The J segment lost 3 bases and the V segment lost 6 bases, leaving 7 bases of the junction unmatched. The CDR3 extends over 15 amino acids. Here the CDR3 DNA reads TGTGCCAGCAGCGAACAGGGGGCAAAGACAGATACGCAGTATTTT. It encodes CASSEQGAKTDTQYF.

Concerning this clonotype: A much larger clone differs by one base, so this may be a read error. The chain joins TRBV7-9 to TRBJ2-1; 7 bases agree with TRBD2. Germline loops: CDR1 SEHNR, CDR2 FQNEAQ (reference sequence). This CDR3 region has 19 residues. The CDR3 is CASSVVPGGGGSSYNEHFF. DNA for the CDR3: TGTGCCAGCAGCGTAGTCCCCGGGGGTGGCGGGAGTTCCTACAATGAGCATTTCTTC.

By sample fraction, this clonotype is medium-sized. V is TRBV20-1 and J is TRBJ1-2, with a possible D match to TRBD1 (5 bases). V was trimmed by 3 bases and J by 1 base, leaving 39 bases between them. The CDR3 runs 23 residues. Germline CDR1 is DFQATT and CDR2 is SNEGSKA (reference sequence). CDR3 DNA sequence: TGCAGTGCTAGGCGAAGAGCACGCGCCCGGGACCTACAAAATATTATATATAACTATGGCTACACCTTC. Residues: CSARRRARARDLQNIIYNYGYTF.

The table lists this clonotype with many counts. The chain carries TRBV12-3 or TRBV12-4 and TRBJ1-6; a possible D gene is TRBD1 (6 bases). The CDR3 covers 16 residues. V gave up 7 bases and J gave up 10 bases, with 23 bases separating them. CDR3 region: CASTWVGGVPGSPLHF. The CDR3 DNA sequence: TGTGCCAGCACTTGGGTAGGGGGAGTTCCTGGGTCACCCCTCCACTTT.

This clonotype was detected many times. The chain is built from TRBV2 and TRBJ2-3; a possible D gene is TRBD2 (6 bases). Trimming pared 7 bases from V and 1 base from J, leaving 9 bases between. CDR1 and CDR2 (germline): SNHLY, FYNNEI. The CDR3 is 13 amino acids. In nucleotides, the CDR3 is TGTGCCAGCAACCAGCGGGGCACAGATACGCAGTATTTT. Amino acids: CASNQRGTDTQYF.

Ten or more counts support this clonotype. CDR3 residues: CASSQDLTSGRSKQFF. The CDR3 DNA is TGTGCCAGCAGCCAAGATCTCACTAGCGGGAGGTCGAAGCAGTTCTTC. V gene TRBV14 combines with J gene TRBJ2-1, with 12 bases lining up with TRBD2. Germline loops: CDR1 SGHDN, CDR2 FVKESK. V lost 0 bases, J lost 11 bases, and 8 bases stayed unmatched. CDR3 length: 16 amino acids.

In its sample, this clonotype was seen many times. V and J are TRBV19 and TRBJ2-3; D possibly corresponds to TRBD2 (6 bases). Per the germline V gene, CDR1 is LNHDA and CDR2 is SQIVND (reference sequence). V dropped 2 bases and J dropped 4 bases, with 13 bases sitting between them. The CDR3 runs 15 residues. In DNA, the CDR3 is TGTGCCAGTAGTATATCTGGGGGAGGCCCAGATACGCAGTATTTT. The encoded protein is CASSISGGGPDTQYF. Filled out from reference TRBV19 and TRBJ2-3, the complete variable domain reads DGGITQSPKYLFRKEGQNVTLSCEQNLNHDAMYWYRQDPGQGLRLIYYSQIVNDFQKGDIAEGYSVSREKKESFPLTVTSAQKNPTAFYLCASSISGGGPDTQYFGPGTRLTVL.

This clonotype turned up a few times. CDR3 nucleotides: TGCAGTGCTAGGGGTCAGTTCTACGAGCAGTACTTC. Translated, it gives CSARGQFYEQYF. V is TRBV20-1 and J is TRBJ2-7; D remains ambiguous. Trimming stripped 3 bases from V and 3 bases from J, with 9 bases between. The CDR3 is made up of 12 amino acids. Germline V lookup: CDR1 DFQATT, CDR2 SNEGSKA (reference sequence).

The chain joins TRBV10-3 to TRBJ1-1, with TRBD1 identical over 10 bases. After removal of 6 bases from V and 6 bases from J, the junction contained 7 bases not matched to a gene. The CDR3 contains 14 residues. Germline CDR1 is ENHRY and CDR2 is SYGVKD. The CDR3 region is CAISGTGEEAEAFF. DNA for the CDR3: TGTGCCATCAGCGGGACAGGGGAGGAAGCTGAAGCTTTCTTT.

The sample holds many counts of this clonotype. Mismatch with germline at one junction end may stem from a read error. The chain uses TRBV12-3 or TRBV12-4 and TRBJ1-2, with D maybe TRBD1 (5 bases). The CDR3 sequence is 14 residues long. Here the CDR3 reads CASSLNWAGPIGAF. The CDR3 coding sequence is TGTGCCAGCAGTTTAAATTGGGCAGGCCCCATAGGGGCCTTC.

This clonotype was picked up many times. The rearrangement links TRBV12-3 or TRBV12-4 to TRBJ2-7; 8 bases fit TRBD2. The trim removed 6 bases at V and 6 bases at J, leaving 13 bases unmatched. The CDR3 totals 15 residues. CDR3 amino acids: CASSRSGRDLGEQYF. The CDR3 DNA is TGTGCCAGCAGCCGGAGCGGGAGAGATCTCGGCGAGCAGTACTTC.

This clonotype ranks as medium-sized. The chain carries TRBV7-9 and TRBJ2-7; 7 nucleotides align to TRBD1. After removal of 3 bases from V and 4 bases from J, the junction contained 27 bases not matched to a gene. Germline V gives CDR1 SEHNR, CDR2 FQNEAQ (reference sequence). This CDR3 region has 21 residues. The DNA of the CDR3 is TGTGCCAGCAGCTTGACACTTTCCCGATCCGACAGGGTTCAAGGGTTATACGAGCAGTACTTC. Its protein product is CASSLTLSRSDRVQGLYEQYF.

This clonotype has at least ten counts. This chain joins TRBV5-1 and TRBJ2-2; TRBD2 matches 11 bases. The CDR3 is made up of 17 amino acids. Germline values: CDR1 SGHRS, CDR2 YFSETQ. After removal of 0 bases from V and 0 bases from J, the junction contained 1 base not matched to a gene. The CDR3 coding sequence is TGCGCCAGCAGCTTGGAGGGACTAGCGGCGAACACCGGGGAGCTGTTTTTT. It specifies CASSLEGLAANTGELFF.

This clonotype was seen a handful of times. The chain carries TRBV30 and TRBJ1-5; D is undetermined. V was cut by 3 bases and J by 0 bases, with 15 bases left in between. The germline CDR1 and CDR2 sequences are GTSNPN and SVGIG (reference sequence). This CDR3 has 16 residues. The CDR3 loop is CAWSGSSRLSNQPQHF. In DNA form, the CDR3 reads TGTGCCTGGAGCGGCTCTTCGAGGCTTAGCAATCAGCCCCAGCATTTT.